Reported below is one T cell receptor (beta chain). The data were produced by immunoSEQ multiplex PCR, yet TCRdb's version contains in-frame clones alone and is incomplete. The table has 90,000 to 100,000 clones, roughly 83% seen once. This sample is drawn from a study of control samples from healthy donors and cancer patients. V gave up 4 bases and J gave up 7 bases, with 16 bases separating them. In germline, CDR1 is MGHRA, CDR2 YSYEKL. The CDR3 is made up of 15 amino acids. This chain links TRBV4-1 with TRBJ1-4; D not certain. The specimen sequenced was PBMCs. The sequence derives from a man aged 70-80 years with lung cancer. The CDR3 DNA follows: TGCGCCAGCAGCCGAGGACCCACGGGGTCTGAAAAACTGTTTTTT. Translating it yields CASSRGPTGSEKLFF.